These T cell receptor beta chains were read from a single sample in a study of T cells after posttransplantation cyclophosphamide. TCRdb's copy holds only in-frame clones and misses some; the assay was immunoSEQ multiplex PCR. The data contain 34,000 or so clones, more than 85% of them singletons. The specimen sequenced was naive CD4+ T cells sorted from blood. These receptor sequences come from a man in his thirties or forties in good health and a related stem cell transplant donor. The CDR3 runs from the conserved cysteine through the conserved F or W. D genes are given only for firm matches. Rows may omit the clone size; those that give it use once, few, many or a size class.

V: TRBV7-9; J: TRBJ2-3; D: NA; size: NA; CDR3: CASSREGAGRDTQYF; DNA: TGTGCCAGCAGCCGAGAGGGTGCCGGGAGAGATACGCAGTATTTT
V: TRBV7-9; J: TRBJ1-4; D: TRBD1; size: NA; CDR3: CASSRRQGGPNEKLFF; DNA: TGTGCCAGCAGCCGGCGACAGGGCGGACCGAATGAAAAACTGTTTTTT
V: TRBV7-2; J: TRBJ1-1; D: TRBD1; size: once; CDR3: CASSPPRGTGGNTEAFF; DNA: TGTGCCAGCAGCCCCCCCCGGGGGACAGGGGGCAACACTGAAGCTTTCTTT
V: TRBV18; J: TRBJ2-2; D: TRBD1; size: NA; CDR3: CASSDNRGENTGELFF; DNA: TGTGCCAGCTCAGACAACAGGGGTGAGAACACCGGGGAGCTGTTTTTT
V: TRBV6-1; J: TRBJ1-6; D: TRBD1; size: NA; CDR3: CASSDRGSPLHF; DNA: TGTGCCAGCAGTGACAGGGGGTCACCCCTCCACTTT
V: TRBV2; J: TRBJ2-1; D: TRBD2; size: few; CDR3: CASRTSLAGPNNEQFF; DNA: TGTGCCAGCAGAACCTCACTAGCGGGACCAAACAATGAGCAGTTCTTC
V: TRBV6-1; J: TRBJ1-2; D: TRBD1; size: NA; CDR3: CASRTDRELHGYTF; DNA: TGTGCCAGCAGGACTGACAGGGAATTGCATGGCTACACCTTC
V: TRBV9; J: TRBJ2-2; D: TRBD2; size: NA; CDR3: CASSPRTSGGLNTGELFF; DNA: TGTGCCAGCAGCCCTCGGACTAGCGGGGGACTGAACACCGGGGAGCTGTTTTTT
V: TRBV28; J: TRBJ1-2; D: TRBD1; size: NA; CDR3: CASSEVTGQGTAYGYTF; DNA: TGTGCCAGCAGTGAGGTCACAGGACAGGGAACGGCCTATGGCTACACCTTC
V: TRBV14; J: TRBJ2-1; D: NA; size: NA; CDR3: CASSQVQGGHNEQFF; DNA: TGTGCCAGCAGCCAAGTCCAGGGGGGTCACAATGAGCAGTTCTTC
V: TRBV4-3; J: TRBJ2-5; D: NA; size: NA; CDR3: CASSQDAGATLGETQYF; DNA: TGCGCCAGCAGCCAAGATGCGGGGGCGACCCTAGGAGAGACCCAGTACTTC
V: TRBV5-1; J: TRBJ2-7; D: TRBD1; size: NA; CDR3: CASSRDRVVYEQYF; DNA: TGCGCCAGCAGCCGGGACAGGGTCGTTTACGAGCAGTACTTC
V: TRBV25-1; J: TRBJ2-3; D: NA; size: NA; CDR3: CASSEEQIHTDTQYF; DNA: TGTGCCAGCAGTGAAGAACAGATACACACAGATACGCAGTATTTT
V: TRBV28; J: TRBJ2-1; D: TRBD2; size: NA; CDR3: CASSPLGAGTLAGEQFF; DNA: TGTGCCAGCAGTCCTCTTGGAGCCGGGACGTTAGCGGGTGAGCAGTTCTTC
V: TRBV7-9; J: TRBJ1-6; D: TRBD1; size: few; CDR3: CASSRRGRNSPLHF; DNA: TGTGCCAGCAGCCGCAGGGGGAGGAATTCACCCCTCCACTTT
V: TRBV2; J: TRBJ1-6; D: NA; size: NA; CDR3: CASSERQLASYNSPLHF; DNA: TGTGCCAGCAGTGAAAGACAATTGGCCTCCTATAATTCACCCCTCCACTTT
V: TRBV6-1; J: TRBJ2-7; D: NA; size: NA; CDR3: CASSARHAYEQYF; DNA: TGTGCCAGCAGTGCCCGACATGCCTACGAGCAGTACTTC
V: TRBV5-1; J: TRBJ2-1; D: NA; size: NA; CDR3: CASSSAGSGSYNEQFF; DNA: TGCGCCAGCAGCTCCGCAGGGTCGGGCTCCTACAATGAGCAGTTCTTC
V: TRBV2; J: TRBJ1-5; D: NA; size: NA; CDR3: CASSENSISNQPQHF; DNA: TGTGCCAGCAGTGAGAACAGTATCAGCAATCAGCCCCAGCATTTT
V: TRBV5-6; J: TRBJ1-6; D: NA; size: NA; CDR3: CASSLGQVSPLHF; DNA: TGTGCCAGCAGCTTGGGACAGGTTTCACCCCTCCACTTT
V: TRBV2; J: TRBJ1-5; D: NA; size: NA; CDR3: CASSSGQTNQPQHF; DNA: TGTGCCAGCAGCTCGGGACAAACCAATCAGCCCCAGCATTTT
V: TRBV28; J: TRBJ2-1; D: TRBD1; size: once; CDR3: CASNPNRGQNNEQFF; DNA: TGTGCCAGCAACCCTAACAGGGGGCAGAACAATGAGCAGTTCTTC
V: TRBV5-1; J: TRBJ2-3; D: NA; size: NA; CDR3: CASSWGADTQYF; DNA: TGCGCCAGCAGCTGGGGGGCAGATACGCAGTATTTT
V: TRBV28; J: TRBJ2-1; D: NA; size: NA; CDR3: CASTLPSAGISSYNEQFF; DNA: TGTGCCAGCACCCTTCCTTCGGCAGGGATAAGCTCCTACAATGAGCAGTTCTTC